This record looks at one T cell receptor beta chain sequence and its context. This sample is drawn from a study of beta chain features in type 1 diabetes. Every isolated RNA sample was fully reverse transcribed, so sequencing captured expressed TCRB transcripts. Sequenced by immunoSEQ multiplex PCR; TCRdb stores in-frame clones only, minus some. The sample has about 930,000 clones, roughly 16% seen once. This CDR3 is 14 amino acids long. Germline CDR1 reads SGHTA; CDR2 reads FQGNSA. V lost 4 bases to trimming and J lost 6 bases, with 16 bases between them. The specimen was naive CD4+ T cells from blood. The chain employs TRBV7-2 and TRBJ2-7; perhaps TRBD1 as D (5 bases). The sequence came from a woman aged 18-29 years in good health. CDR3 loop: CASSYRGSSTEQYF. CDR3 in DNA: TGTGCCAGCAGCTATAGGGGAAGTTCTACCGAGCAGTACTTC.